This T cell receptor beta chain derives from a study of low-dose radiotherapy and immunotherapy resistance in tumors. Whole-study context: Cohort 1 patients were irradiated with 0.5 Gy fractions every 2 weeks to 6.5 Gy total.

Germline V gene lookup returns CDR1 SEHNR and CDR2 FQNEAQ (reference sequence). The CDR3 has 13 residues. V lost 3 bases to trimming and J lost 0 bases, with 6 bases between them. This clonotype was found many times. Primers used for first-strand cDNA, a TRAV- and TRBV-specific set, covered both alpha and beta chains. PCR amplification of the TCRs was performed with Phusion for 15 to 25 PCR cycles, and it relied on a constant-region primer together with a V-primer adapter. Isolated mRNA was amplified by in vitro transcription. From the reads, TCRdb called clonotypes with MiXCR, one entry per CDR3 protein. The sample includes around 80,000 distinct CDR3 sequences, 17% of them seen just once. Regarding time point: after trial treatment. The treatment: LDRT plus nivolumab, ipilimumab, low-dose cyclophosphamide and aspirin (RACIN trial).

Sample: PBMCs, taken after low-dose radiotherapy plus immunotherapy. This receptor was obtained from a male donor with prostate cancer. This chain joins TRBV7-9 and TRBJ2-7; D is unclear. The CDR3 spells CASSLETSYEQYF. Here the CDR3 DNA reads TGTGCCAGCAGCTTGGAGACCTCCTACGAGCAGTACTTC.